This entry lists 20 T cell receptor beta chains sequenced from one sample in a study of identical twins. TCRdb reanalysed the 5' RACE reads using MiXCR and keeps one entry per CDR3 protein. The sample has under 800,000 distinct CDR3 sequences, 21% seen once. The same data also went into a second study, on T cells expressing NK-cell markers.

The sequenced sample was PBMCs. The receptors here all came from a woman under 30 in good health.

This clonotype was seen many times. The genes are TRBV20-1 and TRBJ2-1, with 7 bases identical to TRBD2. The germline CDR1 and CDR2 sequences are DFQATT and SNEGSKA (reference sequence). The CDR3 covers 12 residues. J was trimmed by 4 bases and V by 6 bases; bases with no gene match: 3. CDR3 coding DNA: TGCAGTGCCCGGGGGGTATACAATGAGCAGTTCTTC. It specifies CSARGVYNEQFF.

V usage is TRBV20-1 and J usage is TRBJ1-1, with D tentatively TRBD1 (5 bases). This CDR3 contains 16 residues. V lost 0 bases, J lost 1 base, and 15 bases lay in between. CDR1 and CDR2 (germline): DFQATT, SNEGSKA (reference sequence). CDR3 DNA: TGCAGTGCTAGAGATCCCCAGGGAGGCGGGAACACTGAAGCTTTCTTT. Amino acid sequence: CSARDPQGGGNTEAFF.

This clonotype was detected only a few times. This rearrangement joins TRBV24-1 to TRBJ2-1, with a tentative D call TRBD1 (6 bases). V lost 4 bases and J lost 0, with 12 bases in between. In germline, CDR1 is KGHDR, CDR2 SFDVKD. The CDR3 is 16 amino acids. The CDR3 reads CATSDPGASSYNEQFF. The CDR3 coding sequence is TGTGCCACCAGTGACCCAGGGGCCAGCTCCTACAATGAGCAGTTCTTC.

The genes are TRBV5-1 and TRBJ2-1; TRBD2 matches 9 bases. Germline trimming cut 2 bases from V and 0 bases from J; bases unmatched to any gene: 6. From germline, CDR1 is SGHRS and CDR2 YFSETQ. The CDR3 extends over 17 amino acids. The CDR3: CASSFSAGGLSYNEQFF. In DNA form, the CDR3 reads TGCGCCAGCAGCTTCTCAGCGGGGGGCCTCTCCTACAATGAGCAGTTCTTC.

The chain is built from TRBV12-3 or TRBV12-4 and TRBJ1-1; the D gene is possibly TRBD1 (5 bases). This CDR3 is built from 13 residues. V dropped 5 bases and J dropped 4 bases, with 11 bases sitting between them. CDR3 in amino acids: CASSLRGTTEAFF. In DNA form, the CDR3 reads TGTGCCAGCAGTCTTCGCGGGACCACTGAAGCTTTCTTT.

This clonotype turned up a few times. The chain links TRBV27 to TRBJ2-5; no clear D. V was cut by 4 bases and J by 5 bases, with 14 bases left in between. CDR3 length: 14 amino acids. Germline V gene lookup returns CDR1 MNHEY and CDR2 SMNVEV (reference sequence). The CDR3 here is CASSSTGQEETQYF. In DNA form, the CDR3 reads TGTGCCAGCAGTTCCACGGGTCAAGAGGAGACCCAGTACTTC.

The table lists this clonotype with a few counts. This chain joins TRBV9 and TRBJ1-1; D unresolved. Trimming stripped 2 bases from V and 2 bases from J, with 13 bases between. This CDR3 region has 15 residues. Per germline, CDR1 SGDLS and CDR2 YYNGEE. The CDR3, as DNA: TGTGCCAGCAGCGTTTATTCCACGCGAAACACTGAAGCTTTCTTT. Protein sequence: CASSVYSTRNTEAFF.

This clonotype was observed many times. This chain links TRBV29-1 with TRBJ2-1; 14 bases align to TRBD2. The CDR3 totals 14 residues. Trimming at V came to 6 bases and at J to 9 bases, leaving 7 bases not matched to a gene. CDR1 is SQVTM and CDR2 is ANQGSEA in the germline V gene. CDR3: CSVETSGRAAEQFF. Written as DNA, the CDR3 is TGCAGCGTCGAGACTAGCGGGAGGGCCGCTGAGCAGTTCTTC.

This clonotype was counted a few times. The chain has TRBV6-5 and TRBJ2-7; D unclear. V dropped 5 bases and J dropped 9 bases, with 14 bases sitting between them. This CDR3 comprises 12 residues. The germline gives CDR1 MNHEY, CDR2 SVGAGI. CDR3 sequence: CASSVPLLVQYF. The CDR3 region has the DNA TGTGCCAGCAGTGTTCCTCTATTGGTGCAGTACTTC.

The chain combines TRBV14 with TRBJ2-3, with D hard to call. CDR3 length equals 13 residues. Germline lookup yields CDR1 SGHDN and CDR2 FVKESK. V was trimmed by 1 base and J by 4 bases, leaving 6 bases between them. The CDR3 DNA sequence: TGTGCCAGCAGCCAAGTGGGTCCAGATACGCAGTATTTT. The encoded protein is CASSQVGPDTQYF. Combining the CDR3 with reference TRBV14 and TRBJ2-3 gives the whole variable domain EAGVTQFPSHSVIEKGQTVTLRCDPISGHDNLYWYRRVMGKEIKFLLHFVKESKQDESGMPNNRFLAERTGGTYSTLKVQPAELEDSGVYFCASSQVGPDTQYFGPGTRLTVL.

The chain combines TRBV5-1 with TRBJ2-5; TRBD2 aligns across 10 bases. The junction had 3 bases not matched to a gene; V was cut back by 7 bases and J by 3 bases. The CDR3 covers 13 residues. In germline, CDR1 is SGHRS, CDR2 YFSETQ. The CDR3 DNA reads TGCGCCAGCTACGGGACTAGCGAAGAGACCCAGTACTTC. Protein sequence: CASYGTSEETQYF.

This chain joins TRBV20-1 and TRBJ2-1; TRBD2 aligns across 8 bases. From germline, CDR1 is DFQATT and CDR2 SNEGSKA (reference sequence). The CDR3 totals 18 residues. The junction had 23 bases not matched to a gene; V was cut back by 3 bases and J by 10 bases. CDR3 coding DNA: TGCAGTGCTAGGGGGTCCGGGATCTACAGCGGGAGCGCTCGAGAGCAGTTCTTC. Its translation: CSARGSGIYSGSAREQFF.

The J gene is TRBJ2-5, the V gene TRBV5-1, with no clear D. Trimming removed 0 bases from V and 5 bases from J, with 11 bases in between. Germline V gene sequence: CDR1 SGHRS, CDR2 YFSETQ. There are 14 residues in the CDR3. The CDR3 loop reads CASSLAQDRETQYF. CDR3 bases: TGCGCCAGCAGCTTGGCGCAAGATAGGGAGACCCAGTACTTC.

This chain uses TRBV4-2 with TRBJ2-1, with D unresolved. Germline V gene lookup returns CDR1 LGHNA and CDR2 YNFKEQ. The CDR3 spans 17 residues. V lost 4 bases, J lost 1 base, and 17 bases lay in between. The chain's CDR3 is CASSPPMEPRSYNEQFF. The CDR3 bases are TGTGCCAGCAGCCCCCCGATGGAGCCGAGATCCTACAATGAGCAGTTCTTC.

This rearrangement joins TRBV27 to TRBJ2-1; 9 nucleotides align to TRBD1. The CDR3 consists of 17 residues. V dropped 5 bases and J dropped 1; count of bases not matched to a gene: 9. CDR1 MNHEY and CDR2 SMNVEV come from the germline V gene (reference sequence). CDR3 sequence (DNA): TGTGCCAGCAGTCCAGGCCCCGGGACAGGGTCCTACAATGAGCAGTTCTTC. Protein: CASSPGPGTGSYNEQFF.

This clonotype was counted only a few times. The DNA of the CDR3 is TGTGCCAGCAGTCTCTCCGGGGTAACCGGCAATGAGCAGTTCTTC. It translates to CASSLSGVTGNEQFF. The rearrangement joins TRBV12-3 or TRBV12-4 to TRBJ2-1, with D maybe TRBD2 (5 bases). V gave up 5 bases and J gave up 6 bases, with 17 bases separating them. This CDR3 comprises 15 residues.

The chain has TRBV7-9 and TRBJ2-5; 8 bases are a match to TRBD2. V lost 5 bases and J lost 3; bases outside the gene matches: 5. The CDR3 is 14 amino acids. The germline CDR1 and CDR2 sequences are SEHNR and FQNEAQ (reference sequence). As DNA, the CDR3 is TGTGCCAGCAGCCGACGTAGCGGGGAAGAGACCCAGTACTTC. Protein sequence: CASSRRSGEETQYF.

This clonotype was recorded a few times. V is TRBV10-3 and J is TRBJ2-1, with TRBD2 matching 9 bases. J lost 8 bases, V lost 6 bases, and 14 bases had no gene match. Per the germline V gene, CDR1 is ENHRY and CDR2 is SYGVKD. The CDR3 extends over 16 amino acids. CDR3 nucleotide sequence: TGTGCCATCAGCGACGACTCCGGGACTAGCAAAGATGAGCAGTTCTTC. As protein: CAISDDSGTSKDEQFF.

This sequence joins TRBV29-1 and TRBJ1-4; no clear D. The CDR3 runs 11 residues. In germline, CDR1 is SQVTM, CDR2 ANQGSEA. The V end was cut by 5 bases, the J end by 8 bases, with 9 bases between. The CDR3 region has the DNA TGCAGCGTTTTGAGAGGGGAAAAACTGTTTTTT. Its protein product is CSVLRGEKLFF.

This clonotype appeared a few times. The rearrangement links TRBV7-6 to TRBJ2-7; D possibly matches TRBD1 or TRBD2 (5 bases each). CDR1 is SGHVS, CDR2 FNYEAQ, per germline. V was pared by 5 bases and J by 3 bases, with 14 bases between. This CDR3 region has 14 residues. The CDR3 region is CASSPSGPLYEQYF. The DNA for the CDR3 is TGTGCCAGCAGCCCTTCGGGACCTCTCTACGAGCAGTACTTC. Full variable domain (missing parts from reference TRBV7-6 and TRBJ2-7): GAGVSQSPRYKVTKRGQDVALRCDPISGHVSLYWYRQALGQGPEFLTYFNYEAQQDKSGLPNDRFSAERPEGSISTLTIQRTEQRDSAMYRCASSPSGPLYEQYFGPGTRLTVT.